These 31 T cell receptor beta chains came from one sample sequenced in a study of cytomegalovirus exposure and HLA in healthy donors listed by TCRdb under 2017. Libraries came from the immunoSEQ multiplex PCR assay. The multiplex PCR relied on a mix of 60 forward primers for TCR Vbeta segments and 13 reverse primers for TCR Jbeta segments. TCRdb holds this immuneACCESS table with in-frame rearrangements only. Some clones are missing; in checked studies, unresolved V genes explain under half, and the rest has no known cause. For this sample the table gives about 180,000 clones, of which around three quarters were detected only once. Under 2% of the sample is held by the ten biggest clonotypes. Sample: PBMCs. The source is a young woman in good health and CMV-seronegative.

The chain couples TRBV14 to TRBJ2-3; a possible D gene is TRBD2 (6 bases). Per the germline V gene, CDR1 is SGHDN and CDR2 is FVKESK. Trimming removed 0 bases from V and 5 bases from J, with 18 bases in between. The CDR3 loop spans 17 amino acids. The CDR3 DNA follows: TGTGCCAGCAGCCAAGATCCGACTAGTTCTGTAAGAGATACGCAGTATTTT. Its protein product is CASSQDPTSSVRDTQYF.

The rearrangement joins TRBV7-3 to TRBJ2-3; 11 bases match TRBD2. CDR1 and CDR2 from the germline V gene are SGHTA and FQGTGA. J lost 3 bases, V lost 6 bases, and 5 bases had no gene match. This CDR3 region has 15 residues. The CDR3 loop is CASSLAGGRTDTQYF. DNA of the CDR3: TGTGCCAGCAGTTTAGCGGGGGGGCGTACAGATACGCAGTATTTT. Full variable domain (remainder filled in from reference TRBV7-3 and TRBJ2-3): GAGVSQTPSNKVTEKGKYVELRCDPISGHTALYWYRQSLGQGPEFLIYFQGTGAADDSGLPNDRFFAVRPEGSVSTLKIQRTERGDSAVYLCASSLAGGRTDTQYFGPGTRLTVL.

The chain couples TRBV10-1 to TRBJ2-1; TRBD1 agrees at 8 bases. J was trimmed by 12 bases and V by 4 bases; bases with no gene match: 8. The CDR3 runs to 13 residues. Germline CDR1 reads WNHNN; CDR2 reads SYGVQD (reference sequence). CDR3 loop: CASSGPGGAVQFF. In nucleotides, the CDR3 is TGCGCCAGCAGTGGGCCAGGGGGCGCGGTGCAGTTCTTC.

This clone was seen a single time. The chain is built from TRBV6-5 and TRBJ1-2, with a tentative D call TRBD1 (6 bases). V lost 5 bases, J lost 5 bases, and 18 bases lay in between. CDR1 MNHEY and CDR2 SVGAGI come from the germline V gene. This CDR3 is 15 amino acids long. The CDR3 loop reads CASSPQHQGWYGYTF. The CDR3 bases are TGTGCCAGCAGTCCACAACACCAGGGGTGGTATGGCTACACCTTC.

The CDR3 nucleotides read TGTGCCAGTAGGTTGGACACCACGCCGTTCTTC. Translation gives CASRLDTTPFF. The V call is TRBV19, the J call TRBJ2-1, with D tentatively TRBD1 (5 bases). This CDR3 comprises 11 residues. From germline, CDR1 is LNHDA and CDR2 SQIVND (reference sequence). V was shortened by 6 bases and J by 15 bases, with 15 bases between the two germline ends.

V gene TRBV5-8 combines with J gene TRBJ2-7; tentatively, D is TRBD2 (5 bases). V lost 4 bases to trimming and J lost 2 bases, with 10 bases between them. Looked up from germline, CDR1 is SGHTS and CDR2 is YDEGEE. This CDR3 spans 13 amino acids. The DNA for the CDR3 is TGTGCCAGCAGCCCACCCGGGACCTACGAGCAGTACTTC. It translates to CASSPPGTYEQYF.

The CDR3 sequence is CASSQSVGGPYGYTF. Here the CDR3 DNA reads TGTGCCAGCAGCCAATCTGTAGGGGGACCCTATGGCTACACCTTC. V usage is TRBV16 and J usage is TRBJ1-2; D is possibly TRBD1 (6 bases). Between the trimmed V and J ends, which lost 0 bases and 4 bases, there was a span of 12 bases. The germline V gene has CDR1 KGHSY and CDR2 FQNENV. The CDR3 length is 15 residues.

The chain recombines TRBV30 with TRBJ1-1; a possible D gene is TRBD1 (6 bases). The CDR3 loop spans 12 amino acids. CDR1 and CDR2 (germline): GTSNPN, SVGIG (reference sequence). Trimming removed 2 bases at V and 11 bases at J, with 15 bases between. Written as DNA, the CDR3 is TGTGCCTGGAGTTCACAGGGTGTAGAGGCTTTCTTT. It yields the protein CAWSSQGVEAFF. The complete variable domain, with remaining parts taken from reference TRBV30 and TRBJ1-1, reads SQTIHQWPATLVQPVGSPLSLECTVEGTSNPNLYWYRQAAGRGLQLLFYSVGIGQISSEVPQNLSASRPQDRQFILSSKKLLLSDSGFYLCAWSSQGVEAFFGQGTRLTVV.

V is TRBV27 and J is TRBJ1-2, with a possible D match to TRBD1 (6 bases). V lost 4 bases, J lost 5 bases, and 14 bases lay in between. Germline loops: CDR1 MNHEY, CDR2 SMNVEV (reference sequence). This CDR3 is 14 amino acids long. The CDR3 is CASSSVSRGYGYTF. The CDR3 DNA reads TGTGCCAGCAGTTCAGTCTCCAGGGGATATGGCTACACCTTC.

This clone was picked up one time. The CDR3 DNA sequence: TGTGCCAGAAGCTTGGGGGGGCGTATGGGGACAGGGTCGTGCCATGAGCAGTTCTTC. As protein: CARSLGGRMGTGSCHEQFF. The J gene is TRBJ2-1, the V gene TRBV5-3, with TRBD1 identical over 9 bases. Being an ORF, TRBV5-3 has a function that is uncertain. This CDR3 region has 19 residues. Unmatched junction bases numbered 18, after V lost 0 bases and J lost 8 bases.

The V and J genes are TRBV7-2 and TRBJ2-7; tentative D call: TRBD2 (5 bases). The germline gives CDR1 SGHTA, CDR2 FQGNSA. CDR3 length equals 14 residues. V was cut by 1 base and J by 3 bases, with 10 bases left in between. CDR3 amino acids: CASSLEAGLYEQYF. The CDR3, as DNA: TGTGCCAGCAGCTTAGAGGCGGGCCTCTACGAGCAGTACTTC.

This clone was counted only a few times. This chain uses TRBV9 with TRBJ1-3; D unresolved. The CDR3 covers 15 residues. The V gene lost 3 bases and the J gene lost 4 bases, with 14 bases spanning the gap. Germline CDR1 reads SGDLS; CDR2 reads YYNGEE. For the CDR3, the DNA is TGTGCCAGCAGCGCCCAGGACTTGACGGGAAACACCATATATTTT. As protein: CASSAQDLTGNTIYF.

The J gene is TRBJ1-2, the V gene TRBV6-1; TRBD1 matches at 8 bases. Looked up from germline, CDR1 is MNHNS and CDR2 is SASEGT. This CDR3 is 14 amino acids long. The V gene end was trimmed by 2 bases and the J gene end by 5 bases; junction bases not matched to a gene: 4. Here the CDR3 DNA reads TGTGCCAGCAGTGAACGGGACAGGTTGTATGGCTACACCTTC. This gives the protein CASSERDRLYGYTF.

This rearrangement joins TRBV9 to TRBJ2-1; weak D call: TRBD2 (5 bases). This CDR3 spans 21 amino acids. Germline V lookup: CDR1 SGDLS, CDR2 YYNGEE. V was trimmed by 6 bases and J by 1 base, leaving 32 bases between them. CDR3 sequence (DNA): TGTGCCAGCACCCTCGTAGCGAAGAGGAGGACTCACTACTTGTCCTACAATGAGCAGTTCTTC. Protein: CASTLVAKRRTHYLSYNEQFF.

The CDR3: CASSFGQGSGYGYTF. As DNA, the CDR3 is TGTGCCAGCAGCTTCGGACAGGGGAGTGGCTATGGCTACACCTTC. The rearrangement joins TRBV5-8 to TRBJ1-2, with 9 bases matching TRBD1. This CDR3 is built from 15 residues. J lost 4 bases, V lost 2 bases, and 6 bases had no gene match. Germline values: CDR1 SGHTS, CDR2 YDEGEE.

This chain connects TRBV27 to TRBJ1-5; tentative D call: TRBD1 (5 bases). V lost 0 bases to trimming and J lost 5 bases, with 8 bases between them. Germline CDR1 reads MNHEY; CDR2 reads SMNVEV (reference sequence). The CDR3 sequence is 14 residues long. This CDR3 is CASSLSKTDQPQHF. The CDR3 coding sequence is TGTGCCAGCAGTTTATCTAAGACAGATCAGCCCCAGCATTTT.

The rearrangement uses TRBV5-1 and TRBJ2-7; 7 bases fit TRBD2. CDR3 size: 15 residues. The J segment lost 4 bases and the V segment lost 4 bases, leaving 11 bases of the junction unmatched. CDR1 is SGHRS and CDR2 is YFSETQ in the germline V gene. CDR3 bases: TGCGCCAGCAGCCCCGGGGGGACCGGCCCGTACGAGCAGTACTTC. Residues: CASSPGGTGPYEQYF.

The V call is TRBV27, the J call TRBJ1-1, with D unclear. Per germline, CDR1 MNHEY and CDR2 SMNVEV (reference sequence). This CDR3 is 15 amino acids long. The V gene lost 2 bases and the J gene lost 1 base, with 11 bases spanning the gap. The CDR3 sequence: CASSLDLTGNTEAFF. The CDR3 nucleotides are TGTGCCAGCAGTTTAGACCTAACGGGGAACACTGAAGCTTTCTTT.

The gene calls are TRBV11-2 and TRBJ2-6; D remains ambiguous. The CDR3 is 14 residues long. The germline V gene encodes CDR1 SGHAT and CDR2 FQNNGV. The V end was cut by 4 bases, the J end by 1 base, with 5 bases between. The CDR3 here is CASSYMSGANVLTF. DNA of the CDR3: TGTGCCAGCAGCTACATGTCTGGGGCCAACGTCCTGACTTTC.

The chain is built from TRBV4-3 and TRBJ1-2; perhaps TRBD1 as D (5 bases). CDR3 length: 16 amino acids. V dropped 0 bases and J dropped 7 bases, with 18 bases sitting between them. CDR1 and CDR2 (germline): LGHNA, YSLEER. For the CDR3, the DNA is TGCGCCAGCAGCCAAGATTGGATCAGGCAGGGCCGTGGCTACACCTTC. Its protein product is CASSQDWIRQGRGYTF.

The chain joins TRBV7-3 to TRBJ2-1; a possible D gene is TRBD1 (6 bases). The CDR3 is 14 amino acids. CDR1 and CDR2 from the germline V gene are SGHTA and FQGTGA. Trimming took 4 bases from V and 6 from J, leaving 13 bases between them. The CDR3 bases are TGTGCCAGCAGCTCCCAGGGGACGGGCAATGAGCAGTTCTTC. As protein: CASSSQGTGNEQFF.

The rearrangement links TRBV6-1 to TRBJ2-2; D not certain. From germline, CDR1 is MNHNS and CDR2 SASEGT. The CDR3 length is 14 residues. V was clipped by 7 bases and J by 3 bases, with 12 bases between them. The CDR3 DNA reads TGTGCCAGCATTGCAAACACCTACACCGGGGAGCTGTTTTTT. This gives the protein CASIANTYTGELFF.

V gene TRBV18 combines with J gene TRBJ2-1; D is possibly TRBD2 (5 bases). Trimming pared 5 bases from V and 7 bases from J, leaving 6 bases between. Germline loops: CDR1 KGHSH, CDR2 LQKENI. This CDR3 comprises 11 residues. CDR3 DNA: TGTGCCAGCTCAGGGGAGAATGAGCAGTTCTTC. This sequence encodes CASSGENEQFF.

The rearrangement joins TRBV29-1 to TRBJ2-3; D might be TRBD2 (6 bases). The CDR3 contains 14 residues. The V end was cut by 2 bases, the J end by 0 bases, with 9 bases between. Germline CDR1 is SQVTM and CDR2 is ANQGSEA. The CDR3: CSVETGGSTDTQYF. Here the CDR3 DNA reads TGCAGCGTTGAAACCGGGGGAAGCACAGATACGCAGTATTTT.

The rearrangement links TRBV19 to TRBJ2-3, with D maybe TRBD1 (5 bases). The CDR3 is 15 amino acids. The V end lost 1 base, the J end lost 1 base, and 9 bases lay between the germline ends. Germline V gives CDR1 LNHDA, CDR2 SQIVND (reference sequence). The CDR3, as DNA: TGTGCCAGTAGTATAGCGGCCAGGGGCACAGATACGCAGTATTTT. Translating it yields CASSIAARGTDTQYF.

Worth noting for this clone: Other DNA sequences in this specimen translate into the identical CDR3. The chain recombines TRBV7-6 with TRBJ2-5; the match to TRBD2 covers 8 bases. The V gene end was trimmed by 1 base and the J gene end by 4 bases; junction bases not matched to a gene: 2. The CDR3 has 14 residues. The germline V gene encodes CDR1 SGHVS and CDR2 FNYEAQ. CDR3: CASSLVSGGETQYF. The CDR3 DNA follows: TGTGCCAGCAGCTTAGTAAGCGGGGGAGAGACCCAGTACTTC.

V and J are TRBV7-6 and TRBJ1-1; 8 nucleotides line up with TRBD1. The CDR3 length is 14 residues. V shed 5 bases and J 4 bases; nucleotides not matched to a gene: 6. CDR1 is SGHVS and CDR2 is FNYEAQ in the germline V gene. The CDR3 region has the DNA TGTGCCAGCAGCCTACGGACAGGGCCCACTGAAGCTTTCTTT. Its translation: CASSLRTGPTEAFF.

The CDR3 loop reads CASSLVHRTGSLTGELFF. The CDR3 nucleotides read TGTGCCAGCAGCTTAGTCCACCGGACAGGCAGTCTCACCGGGGAGCTGTTTTTT. The chain recombines TRBV7-8 with TRBJ2-2; 7 nucleotides match TRBD1. Germline assignment: CDR1 SGHVS and CDR2 FQNEAQ. J was trimmed by 4 bases and V by 1 base; bases with no gene match: 12. This CDR3 is 18 amino acids long.

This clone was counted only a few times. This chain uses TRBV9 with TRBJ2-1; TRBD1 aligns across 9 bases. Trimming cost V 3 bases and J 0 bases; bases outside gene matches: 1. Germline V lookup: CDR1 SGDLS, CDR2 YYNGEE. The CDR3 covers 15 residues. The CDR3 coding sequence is TGTGCCAGCAGCGCGACAGGGGGCTCCTACAATGAGCAGTTCTTC. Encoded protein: CASSATGGSYNEQFF.

This CDR3 reads CSVEDSGTPASYTF. CDR3 DNA sequence: TGCAGCGTTGAAGATTCCGGGACACCCGCCAGCTACACCTTC. This chain joins TRBV29-1 and TRBJ1-2, with a possible D match to TRBD1 (6 bases). CDR3 length: 14 amino acids. Per the germline V gene, CDR1 is SQVTM and CDR2 is ANQGSEA. The V gene lost 0 bases and the J gene lost 9 bases, with 17 bases spanning the gap.

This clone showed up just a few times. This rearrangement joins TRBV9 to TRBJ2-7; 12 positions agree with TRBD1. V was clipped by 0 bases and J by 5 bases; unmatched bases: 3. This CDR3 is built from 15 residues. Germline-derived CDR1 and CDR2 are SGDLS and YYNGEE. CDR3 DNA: TGTGCCAGCAGCGTAGCCGGGACAGGGGGCCACGAGCAGTACTTC. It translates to CASSVAGTGGHEQYF.